Shown below are 24 T cell receptor beta chains from a single sample sequenced in a study of T cells in Graves' hyperthyroidism and ophthalmopathy. It was RNA transcripts that yielded the amplified TCR beta CDR3 regions. Initially, a first-round RT-PCR of the TCR CDR3 employed the HTBI primer set. Using its own MiXCR run on the multiplex PCR reads, TCRdb lists one record per CDR3 protein. The sample lists roughly 380,000 distinct CDR3 sequences; approximately 13% were seen once. The sequenced sample was blood. The receptor set was obtained from a young man with Graves' hyperthyroidism that later progressed to Graves' ophthalmopathy.

Regarding this clonotype: This may come from a read error, since a much larger clone is one base off. This chain joins TRBV6-2 or TRBV6-3 and TRBJ1-5, with no clear D. This CDR3 is 15 amino acids long. Germline CDR1 and CDR2: MNHEY and SVGEGT. The CDR3 reads CASSYSRDSSQPQHF. The DNA of the CDR3 is TGTGCCAGCAGTTACTCGAGGGATAGCAGTCAGCCCCAGCATTTT.

This rearrangement joins TRBV5-1 to TRBJ2-5; TRBD2 aligns across 8 bases. Germline trimming cut 1 base from V and 2 bases from J; bases unmatched to any gene: 7. The CDR3 runs 16 residues. Germline V gene sequence: CDR1 SGHRS, CDR2 YFSETQ. CDR3 coding DNA: TGCGCCAGCAGCTTGCATGTAGCGGGGCTTCAAGAGACCCAGTACTTC. The encoded protein is CASSLHVAGLQETQYF.

This clonotype was observed a handful of times. The V call is TRBV29-1, the J call TRBJ2-1; D is perhaps TRBD1 (5 bases). This CDR3 is 10 amino acids long. Trimming cost V 6 bases and J 6 bases, with 6 bases left between them. Germline V CDR1 and CDR2: SQVTM, ANQGSEA. The CDR3 spells CSVQVNEQFF. In nucleotides, the CDR3 is TGCAGCGTACAGGTCAATGAGCAGTTCTTC.

J is TRBJ1-4 and V is TRBV6-5; maybe TRBD1 (5 bases). CDR3 size: 16 residues. V lost 0 bases and J 8 bases, leaving 16 bases between the germline ends. Germline lookup yields CDR1 MNHEY and CDR2 SVGAGI. As DNA, the CDR3 is TGTGCCAGCAGTTACTCTGGGGGACCCTCCTCGGAAAAACTGTTTTTT. This gives the protein CASSYSGGPSSEKLFF.

This clonotype was counted at least ten times. The genes are TRBV28 and TRBJ1-1; 9 nucleotides agree with TRBD1. The CDR3 length is 14 residues. Germline values: CDR1 MDHEN, CDR2 SYDVKM. V gave up 2 bases and J gave up 8 bases; unmatched junction bases: 6. This CDR3 is CASSLTGTGREAFF. The CDR3 DNA is TGTGCCAGCAGTTTAACCGGGACAGGGCGGGAAGCTTTCTTT.

This clonotype was recorded at least ten times. The gene calls are TRBV7-9 and TRBJ2-7, with 8 bases lining up with TRBD1. The trim removed 5 bases at V and 3 bases at J, leaving 6 bases unmatched. In germline, CDR1 is SEHNR, CDR2 FQNEAQ (reference sequence). This CDR3 is 14 amino acids long. DNA of the CDR3: TGTGCCAGCAGCCCCCGACAGGGGATCTACGAGCAGTACTTC. This sequence encodes CASSPRQGIYEQYF.

This clonotype was recorded at least ten times. The genes are TRBV11-2 and TRBJ2-1; D possibly corresponds to TRBD1 (6 bases). The CDR3 has 17 amino acids. Trimming took off 0 bases at V and 4 bases at J, with 16 bases between the two ends. Looked up from germline, CDR1 is SGHAT and CDR2 is FQNNGV. The CDR3 here is CASSLDSRGTLYNEQFF. DNA for the CDR3: TGTGCCAGCAGCTTAGATTCTAGGGGGACACTATACAATGAGCAGTTCTTC.

V usage is TRBV5-5 and J usage is TRBJ2-7, with D hard to call. The germline CDR1 and CDR2 sequences are SGHKS and YYEKEE (reference sequence). CDR3 length equals 15 residues. The V and J ends lost 0 bases and 0 bases respectively, with 10 bases between them. Here the CDR3 reads CASSLDGRYSYEQYF. CDR3 coding DNA: TGTGCCAGCAGCTTGGACGGCAGGTACTCCTACGAGCAGTACTTC.

This clonotype was seen only a few times. The chain is built from TRBV6-1 and TRBJ2-3; possible D gene TRBD1, 5 bases. The CDR3 totals 16 residues. Trimming left V 5 bases short and J 5 bases short, with 20 bases between. Germline values: CDR1 MNHNS, CDR2 SASEGT. CDR3 in DNA: TGTGCCAGCAGTCTCTATACTCGCTCAGGGAAAGATACGCAGTATTTT. It is translated as CASSLYTRSGKDTQYF.

This clonotype was seen repeatedly, ten times or more. The J gene is TRBJ2-7, the V gene TRBV7-9, with 8 positions matching TRBD1. Germline lookup yields CDR1 SEHNR and CDR2 FQNEAQ (reference sequence). The trim removed 4 bases at V and 2 bases at J, leaving 19 bases unmatched. This CDR3 has 19 residues. This chain's CDR3 is CASSYTPGQVELRTYEQYF. DNA of the CDR3: TGTGCCAGCAGCTACACCCCGGGACAGGTGGAGTTGCGTACCTACGAGCAGTACTTC.

This clonotype came up many times. The genes are TRBV20-1 and TRBJ2-3; D is possibly TRBD1 or TRBD2 (5 bases each). Germline V CDR1 and CDR2: DFQATT, SNEGSKA (reference sequence). V lost 6 bases and J lost 6, with 19 bases in between. The CDR3 length is 14 residues. Here the CDR3 DNA reads TGCAGTGCCTCGACCTCAAGGGGAGAGGATACGCAGTATTTT. Its translation: CSASTSRGEDTQYF.

This clonotype was counted at least ten times. V and J are TRBV12-3 or TRBV12-4 and TRBJ1-2; D is uncertain. Trimming took 6 bases from V and 10 from J, leaving 15 bases between them. The CDR3 is 12 residues long. The CDR3, as DNA: TGTGCCAGCAGCCCGGTAGATGGACTCTACACCTTC. Translation gives CASSPVDGLYTF.

This clonotype was seen many times. The V call is TRBV6-1, the J call TRBJ2-5, with D perhaps TRBD1 (5 bases). Germline values: CDR1 MNHNS, CDR2 SASEGT. V lost 5 bases and J 5 bases, leaving 15 bases between the germline ends. The CDR3 has 14 residues. CDR3 amino acids: CASSLPQNRETQYF. As DNA, the CDR3 is TGTGCCAGCAGTTTACCGCAGAACAGGGAGACCCAGTACTTC.

Comments on this clonotype: Possible read error: a much larger clone is one base away. The chain combines TRBV20-1 with TRBJ2-1; the match to TRBD1 covers 8 bases. The CDR3 spans 17 residues. The germline V gene has CDR1 DFQATT and CDR2 SNEGSKA (reference sequence). V dropped 5 bases and J dropped 2; count of bases not matched to a gene: 14. The CDR3 DNA follows: TGCAGTGCTGGTTCGACAGGGGACGAGAGCCCCTACAATGAGCAGTTCTTC. Its translation: CSAGSTGDESPYNEQFF.

This clonotype has at least ten counts. The chain recombines TRBV11-3 with TRBJ2-5; 8 bases are a match to TRBD2. The CDR3 is 16 amino acids. The ends lost 5 bases at V and 5 bases at J; junction bases unmatched: 13. The germline gives CDR1 SGHNT, CDR2 YENEEA. CDR3 sequence: CASSIRGSGVGETQYF. DNA of the CDR3: TGTGCCAGCAGCATTCGGGGTAGCGGGGTAGGGGAGACCCAGTACTTC.

On this clonotype: A much larger clonotype is one base distant, so this may be a read error. The genes are TRBV7-2 and TRBJ1-2; TRBD1 is a possible D gene (5 bases). The V and J ends lost 5 bases and 7 bases respectively, with 17 bases between them. Germline V CDR1 and CDR2: SGHTA, FQGNSA. The CDR3 extends over 14 amino acids. The CDR3 reads CASSLGEGTGGYTF. CDR3 nucleotide sequence: TGTGCCAGCAGCCTAGGGGAGGGAACTGGTGGCTACACCTTC.

In its sample, this clonotype was seen many times. The gene calls are TRBV11-2 and TRBJ2-3, with D hard to call. V lost 1 base to trimming and J lost 1 base, with 6 bases between them. This CDR3 is built from 14 residues. Germline V CDR1 and CDR2: SGHAT, FQNNGV. CDR3 amino acids: CASSLAWGTDTQYF. As DNA, the CDR3 is TGTGCCAGCAGCTTAGCCTGGGGCACAGATACGCAGTATTTT.

This clonotype was recorded at least ten times. The rearrangement uses TRBV5-1 and TRBJ1-4, with 8 positions matching TRBD1. J gave up 5 bases and V 4 bases, and 7 bases lay outside the gene matches. CDR1 is SGHRS and CDR2 is YFSETQ in the germline V gene. The CDR3 has 15 amino acids. Here the CDR3 DNA reads TGCGCCAGCAGCGCCCGGGGACAGGAGAATGAAAAACTGTTTTTT. The encoded protein is CASSARGQENEKLFF.

The J gene is TRBJ2-6, the V gene TRBV19; D is undetermined. Looked up from germline, CDR1 is LNHDA and CDR2 is SQIVND (reference sequence). The CDR3 spans 17 residues. Trimming removed 3 bases at V and 4 bases at J, with 16 bases between. CDR3 sequence reads: CASSILGSVLGANVLTF. The CDR3 DNA sequence: TGTGCCAGTAGTATCCTCGGATCCGTCCTCGGGGCCAACGTCCTGACTTTC.

The V and J genes are TRBV20-1 and TRBJ2-3; possible D gene TRBD1, 5 bases. With 5 bases removed from V and 2 bases from J, the gap between germline ends came to 14 bases. The CDR3 is 14 residues long. Germline lookup yields CDR1 DFQATT and CDR2 SNEGSKA (reference sequence). CDR3 amino acids: CSAGIQGNTDTQYF. CDR3 bases: TGCAGTGCTGGGATTCAGGGTAACACAGATACGCAGTATTTT.

The rearrangement links TRBV12-3 or TRBV12-4 to TRBJ2-7; D ambiguous. The length of the CDR3 is 14 residues. The V end was cut by 2 bases, the J end by 1 base, with 9 bases between. The CDR3 sequence: CASSLRHVSYEQYF. The CDR3 DNA reads as TGTGCCAGCAGTTTAAGGCACGTTTCCTACGAGCAGTACTTC.

This clonotype has a handful of counts. The rearrangement links TRBV5-4 to TRBJ2-3; TRBD2 matches at 8 bases. The CDR3 has 16 residues. The J segment lost 0 bases and the V segment lost 0 bases, leaving 3 bases of the junction unmatched. Germline V gene data show CDR1 as SGHNT and CDR2 as YYREEE (reference sequence). CDR3 coding DNA: TGTGCCAGCAGCTTGGCCGGGAGGGGTAGCACAGATACGCAGTATTTT. Its translation is CASSLAGRGSTDTQYF.

The chain uses TRBV24-1 and TRBJ1-5, with D possibly matching TRBD1 (5 bases). V dropped 5 bases and J dropped 2 bases, with 12 bases sitting between them. This CDR3 contains 15 residues. CDR1 KGHDR and CDR2 SFDVKD come from the germline V gene. The DNA for the CDR3 is TGTGCCACCAGTGGTGGGATGGGGGGCAATCAGCCCCAGCATTTT. This codes for CATSGGMGGNQPQHF.

This clonotype has more than one count but fewer than ten. The chain combines TRBV4-1 with TRBJ1-5, with D perhaps TRBD1 (5 bases). Germline V gene sequence: CDR1 MGHRA, CDR2 YSYEKL. The germline V and J ends were trimmed by 0 bases and 1 base, with 7 bases remaining between them. This CDR3 region has 15 residues. The CDR3 DNA reads as TGCGCCAGCAGCCAAGAGGGGGGAAGCAATCAGCCCCAGCATTTT. Its translation: CASSQEGGSNQPQHF.